These 26 T cell receptor beta chains were sequenced from one sample in a study of cytomegalovirus exposure and HLA in healthy donors. The PCR made use of 60 Vbeta and 13 Jbeta primers. The method was immunoSEQ multiplex PCR; TCRdb's version includes in-frame clones alone and lacks a portion of them. The sample carries 95,000 to 150,000 clones, around 66% recorded once. What was sequenced was PBMCs. The receptors were sampled from a man in his late teens or twenties in good health and CMV-seronegative.

This clone appeared once. The V gene is TRBV28, the J gene TRBJ1-5, with 7 bases matching TRBD1. The germline CDR1 and CDR2 sequences are MDHEN and SYDVKM. The length of the CDR3 is 18 residues. With 2 bases clipped from V and 3 bases from J, the junction kept 13 bases outside the gene matches. The CDR3 bases are TGTGCCAGCAGTTTAGCAAACAGGGGTTTACTAATCAATCAGCCCCAGCATTTT. Translating gives CASSLANRGLLINQPQHF.

This clone was found a few times. This chain connects TRBV10-3 to TRBJ2-7; 11 bases align to TRBD2. Looked up from germline, CDR1 is ENHRY and CDR2 is SYGVKD. With 4 bases clipped from V and 5 bases from J, the junction kept 4 bases outside the gene matches. This CDR3 has 14 residues. As DNA, the CDR3 is TGTGCCATCAGTGCAATAGCGGGGGGGCACGAGCAGTACTTC. Protein sequence: CAISAIAGGHEQYF.

V gene TRBV7-8 combines with J gene TRBJ1-5, with a tentative D call TRBD1 (5 bases). The ends were cut back, 7 bases at V and 5 bases at J, with 12 bases in the middle. CDR3 size: 13 residues. From germline, CDR1 is SGHVS and CDR2 FQNEAQ. CDR3 DNA sequence: TGTGCCAGCAACATTGACAGAGATCAGCCCCAGCATTTT. Its translation is CASNIDRDQPQHF.

This rearrangement joins TRBV6-5 to TRBJ2-2, with 7 bases matching TRBD1. V trimming: 5 bases; J trimming: 4 bases; junction bases outside the gene matches: 7. The CDR3 runs to 15 residues. Germline V gene data show CDR1 as MNHEY and CDR2 as SVGAGI. In nucleotides, the CDR3 is TGTGCCAGCAGTATCCGGGACAGAAGCACCGGGGAGCTGTTTTTT. Amino acid sequence: CASSIRDRSTGELFF.

The rearrangement uses TRBV29-1 and TRBJ2-1, with D perhaps TRBD1 (5 bases). This CDR3 spans 15 amino acids. Germline CDR1 is SQVTM and CDR2 is ANQGSEA. Trimming took off 3 bases at V and 3 bases at J, with 15 bases between the two ends. This CDR3 reads CSVEGLPHHYNEQFF. DNA for the CDR3: TGCAGCGTTGAGGGGCTACCCCACCACTACAATGAGCAGTTCTTC.

This rearrangement joins TRBV7-9 to TRBJ2-5; 9 bases match TRBD2. Losses at the gene ends were 8 bases for V and 10 bases for J; bases not matched to a gene: 14. Germline V gene data show CDR1 as SEHNR and CDR2 as FQNEAQ (reference sequence). The CDR3 is made up of 14 amino acids. CDR3 coding DNA: TGTGCCAGCCAAGACACGAAGCGACTAGCGGACCAGTACTTC. Amino acids: CASQDTKRLADQYF.

CDR3 region: CAWEGGRGVQYF. CDR3 sequence (DNA): TGTGCCTGGGAAGGGGGGAGGGGGGTTCAGTACTTC. The chain combines TRBV30 with TRBJ2-4; D is possibly TRBD2 (7 bases). The CDR3 runs 12 residues. Trimming left V 5 bases short and J 11 bases short, with 16 bases between. The germline V gene has CDR1 GTSNPN and CDR2 SVGIG (reference sequence). Drawing the rest from reference TRBV30 and TRBJ2-4, the complete variable domain is SQTIHQWPATLVQPVGSPLSLECTVEGTSNPNLYWYRQAAGRGLQLLFYSVGIGQISSEVPQNLSASRPQDRQFILSSKKLLLSDSGFYLCAWEGGRGVQYFGAGTRLSVL.

This chain joins TRBV9 and TRBJ2-5; D might be TRBD2 (5 bases). CDR3 length: 14 residues. Looked up from germline, CDR1 is SGDLS and CDR2 is YYNGEE. The V and J ends lost 5 bases and 2 bases respectively, with 13 bases between them. CDR3 region: CASSGGSTQETQYF. CDR3 nucleotide sequence: TGTGCCAGCAGTGGCGGGTCTACGCAAGAGACCCAGTACTTC.

For this clone: Other nucleotide sequences in the sample specify the same CDR3. The chain combines TRBV10-2 with TRBJ1-1; 8 positions agree with TRBD1. The V gene's germline CDR1 is WSHSY and CDR2 SAAADI. V was clipped by 8 bases and J by 3 bases; unmatched bases: 17. This CDR3 region has 17 residues. The CDR3 protein is CASLSEDRERRDTEAFF. CDR3 nucleotides: TGCGCCAGCCTGTCTGAGGACAGGGAAAGGAGAGACACTGAAGCTTTCTTT.

This sequence joins TRBV11-3 and TRBJ1-2; TRBD1 might be the D (5 bases). This CDR3 region has 15 residues. V was cut by 8 bases and J by 3 bases, with 19 bases left in between. The germline V gene has CDR1 SGHNT and CDR2 YENEEA. In nucleotides, the CDR3 is TGTGCCAGCCGTGACGGGCAGGGAAGCGACTATGGCTACACCTTC. Amino acids: CASRDGQGSDYGYTF.

The CDR3 DNA is TGTGCCACCAGCAGGACGGACAGGGGCTATGGCTACACCTTC. Encoded protein: CATSRTDRGYGYTF. The chain recombines TRBV15 with TRBJ1-2; TRBD1 matches 9 bases. After removal of 3 bases from V and 4 bases from J, the junction contained 3 bases not matched to a gene. The CDR3 runs to 14 residues. Germline loops: CDR1 LNHNV, CDR2 YYDKDF (reference sequence).

The chain has TRBV6-1 and TRBJ2-5; D might be TRBD2 (5 bases). TRBJ2-7 matches the DNA end more closely, so the J call is doubtful. The CDR3 consists of 14 residues. Germline V lookup: CDR1 MNHNS, CDR2 SASEGT. CDR3 residues: CASIRRAVSYEQYF. The CDR3 nucleotides are TGTGCCAGCATTAGGCGGGCCGTCTCCTACGAGCAGTACTTC.

The gene calls are TRBV19 and TRBJ2-7; D call uncertain. CDR1 and CDR2 (germline): LNHDA, SQIVND (reference sequence). Trimming shortened V by 6 bases and J by 2 bases, and 14 bases separated the two germline ends. CDR3 length: 14 amino acids. CDR3 in DNA: TGTGCCAGTAGGAGAGGAAACGCTCCCTACGAGCAGTACTTC. This sequence encodes CASRRGNAPYEQYF.

This chain links TRBV9 with TRBJ2-7; D remains ambiguous. Trimming removed 0 bases at V and 3 bases at J, with 10 bases between. The CDR3 sequence is 14 residues long. Germline V gene data show CDR1 as SGDLS and CDR2 as YYNGEE. The chain's CDR3 is CASSVGQINYEQYF. CDR3 coding DNA: TGTGCCAGCAGCGTAGGGCAGATCAACTACGAGCAGTACTTC.

The chain combines TRBV5-1 with TRBJ2-2; 7 bases fit TRBD1. The V segment lost 3 bases and the J segment 6 bases; nucleotides outside the gene matches: 8. The CDR3 runs to 15 residues. Germline CDR1 and CDR2: SGHRS and YFSETQ. The CDR3 DNA follows: TGCGCCAGCAGCTCCCAGGGACAGTTTTCCGGGGAGCTGTTTTTT. Amino acids: CASSSQGQFSGELFF.

This clone was picked up one time. The chain carries TRBV5-4 and TRBJ1-1; 7 bases align to TRBD1. The CDR3 is 15 amino acids. V was pared by 0 bases and J by 7 bases, with 9 bases of the junction left unmatched. CDR1 and CDR2 (germline): SGHNT, YYREEE (reference sequence). This CDR3 is CASSLEGQLVGEAFF. The CDR3 DNA follows: TGTGCCAGCAGCTTGGAGGGACAGTTGGTTGGTGAAGCTTTCTTT. Looking up the rest from reference TRBV5-4 and TRBJ1-1 gives the full variable domain: ETGVTQSPTHLIKTRGQQVTLRCSSQSGHNTVSWYQQALGQGPQFIFQYYREEENGRGNFPPRFSGLQFPNYSSELNVNALELDDSALYLCASSLEGQLVGEAFFGQGTRLTVV.

The rearrangement links TRBV21-1 to TRBJ1-1; TRBD1, the table's D call, was not compared with the DNA. TRBV21-1 is annotated as a pseudogene. This CDR3 has 14 residues. The CDR3 DNA reads as TGTGCCAGCAGCAAAGGACAGCTTAACACTGAAGCTTTCTTT. Amino acids: CASSKGQLNTEAFF.

The rearrangement links TRBV28 to TRBJ1-3, with 7 bases that match TRBD1. CDR1 is MDHEN and CDR2 is SYDVKM in the germline V gene. The CDR3 length is 17 residues. Trimming at V came to 5 bases and at J to 0 bases, leaving 10 bases not matched to a gene. DNA for the CDR3: TGTGCCAGCAGTCTTTCACAGGGGTTTTCCTCTGGAAACACCATATATTTT. Residues: CASSLSQGFSSGNTIYF.

In its sample, this clone was seen a few times. This chain links TRBV27 with TRBJ2-2; D gene uncertain. CDR1 MNHEY and CDR2 SMNVEV come from the germline V gene (reference sequence). The CDR3 has 14 amino acids. The V and J ends lost 7 bases and 2 bases respectively, with 11 bases between them. The CDR3 reads CASTLSENTGELFF. The CDR3 nucleotides read TGTGCCAGCACCCTCTCAGAAAACACCGGGGAGCTGTTTTTT.

The rearrangement links TRBV6-5 to TRBJ2-2; tentative D call: TRBD2 (5 bases). Looked up from germline, CDR1 is MNHEY and CDR2 is SVGAGI. The CDR3 is made up of 15 amino acids. V dropped 6 bases and J dropped 2 bases, with 13 bases sitting between them. CDR3 sequence: CASSGTLANTGELFF. The CDR3 coding sequence is TGTGCCAGCAGCGGAACCCTAGCAAACACCGGGGAGCTGTTTTTT.

The J gene is TRBJ1-2, the V gene TRBV7-8, with D maybe TRBD1 (6 bases). The ends were cut back, 2 bases at V and 7 bases at J, with 20 bases in the middle. The V gene's germline CDR1 is SGHVS and CDR2 FQNEAQ. The CDR3 spans 16 residues. CDR3 nucleotide sequence: TGTGCCAGCAGCTTAAGGGTCTCAGGGGCGCTGGTTGGCTACACCTTC. It translates to CASSLRVSGALVGYTF.

This clone was observed a handful of times. Compared with germline, one end of the junction differs, possibly owing to a read error. V is TRBV18 and J is TRBJ1-2; 12 positions match TRBD1. This CDR3 comprises 14 residues. In germline, CDR1 is KGHSH, CDR2 LQKENI. CDR3 residues: CASSRSGTGGYFPF. CDR3 sequence (DNA): TGTGCCAGCTCACGATCCGGGACAGGGGGCTACTTCCCCTTC. The complete variable domain, with remaining parts taken from reference TRBV18 and TRBJ1-2, reads NAGVMQNPRHLVRRRGQEARLRCSPMKGHSHVYWYRQLPEEGLKFMVYLQKENIIDESGMPKERFSAEFPKEGPSILRIQQVVRGDSAAYFCASSRSGTGGYFPFGSGTRLTVV.

The chain uses TRBV14 and TRBJ1-1, with TRBD1 as a possible D gene (5 bases). The CDR3 is 13 residues long. V shed 0 bases and J shed 8 bases, with 10 bases lying between them. Germline loops: CDR1 SGHDN, CDR2 FVKESK. DNA for the CDR3: TGTGCCAGCAGCCAAGATTTTCAGGGAGAAGCTTTCTTT. This translates into CASSQDFQGEAFF.

This sequence joins TRBV29-1 and TRBJ2-1; D may be TRBD1 (5 bases). Trimming removed 3 bases from V and 6 bases from J, with 12 bases in between. The CDR3 totals 13 residues. Germline V CDR1 and CDR2: SQVTM, ANQGSEA. This CDR3 is CSVEGRVFNEQFF. For the CDR3, the DNA is TGCAGCGTTGAGGGCAGGGTGTTCAATGAGCAGTTCTTC.

The gene calls are TRBV30 and TRBJ2-1; 8 bases map to TRBD1. CDR1 is GTSNPN and CDR2 is SVGIG in the germline V gene (reference sequence). The CDR3 has 14 amino acids. With V trimmed by 6 bases and J by 4 bases, 8 bases remained unmatched. The CDR3 bases are TGTGCCTGCAGTCGGGGACAGGCGTACAATGAGCAGTTCTTC. Translation gives CACSRGQAYNEQFF. Full variable domain (remainder filled in from reference TRBV30 and TRBJ2-1): SQTIHQWPATLVQPVGSPLSLECTVEGTSNPNLYWYRQAAGRGLQLLFYSVGIGQISSEVPQNLSASRPQDRQFILSSKKLLLSDSGFYLCACSRGQAYNEQFFGPGTRLTVL.

The chain links TRBV5-4 to TRBJ1-2; 7 positions agree with TRBD1. J lost 4 bases, V lost 3 bases, and 6 bases had no gene match. The germline CDR1 and CDR2 sequences are SGHNT and YYREEE (reference sequence). CDR3 length equals 14 residues. CDR3 sequence reads: CASSSYRDSYGYTF. CDR3 coding DNA: TGTGCCAGCAGCTCATACCGGGACAGCTATGGCTACACCTTC.